This is a list of T cell receptor beta chains from one sample in a study of shared clonotypes between healthy human individuals. TCRdb's table, derived via immunoSEQ multiplex PCR, lists solely in-frame clones and lacks some. The sample shows approximately 500,000 clones, over 70% of them seen only once. What was sequenced was PBMCs. The source of these receptors is a woman between 40 and 50 years old in good health. Some clones in this sample may be carry-over from other donors' samples. CDR3s include the opening cysteine and the closing phenylalanine or tryptophan. A D gene is named only where the DNA matches it firmly. Clone size appears in some rows only: once, few, many, or a class for an expanded clone.

- - TRBJ1-2 TRBV11-2 TGTGCCAGCAGCTTAGGTGGGGGGCGATCGTCTAACTATGGCTACACCTTC CASSLGGGRSSNYGYTF
once - TRBJ2-5 TRBV9 TGTGCCAGCAGCGTAGATAATAGTCGGGAGACCCAGTACTTC CASSVDNSRETQYF
- - TRBJ1-5 TRBV21-1 TGTGCCAGCAGCAAAGAGGGGTTGTTTAGCAATCAGCCCCAGCATTTT CASSKEGLFSNQPQHF
- - TRBJ2-7 TRBV6-5 TGTGCCAGCAGTTACGGTGGGGGGCGGCAGTACTTC CASSYGGGRQYF
- - TRBJ2-1 TRBV2 TGTGCCAGCAGTGAAATGGACAAACACTACAATGAGCAGTTCTTC CASSEMDKHYNEQFF
- TRBD1 TRBJ1-4 TRBV27 TGTGCCAGCAGTTTACCAGGGGGGGAAAAACTGTTTTTT CASSLPGGEKLFF
- - TRBJ2-7 TRBV2 TGTGCCAGCAGTGAAAGGCGGGACATCTCCTACGAGCAGTACTTC CASSERRDISYEQYF
- - TRBJ1-5 TRBV5-4 TGTGCCAGCAGCTCCTGGGGAGATCGCAATCAGCCCCAGCATTTT CASSSWGDRNQPQHF
once TRBD1 TRBJ1-2 TRBV5-4 TGTGCCAGCAGCTCCGGACAGGGGGCGAACGGCTACACCTTC CASSSGQGANGYTF
- - TRBJ1-2 TRBV25-1 TGTGCCAGCAGTCCCATTGGGGAACGGGGAAGAGGCTACACCTTC CASSPIGERGRGYTF
once - TRBJ2-1 TRBV6-5 TGTGCCAGTTCCTCCGGACAGATCAATGAGCAGTTCTTC CASSSGQINEQFF
- TRBD1 TRBJ2-4 TRBV15 TGTGCCACCAGCGGCGGACAGGGGATAGCCAAAAACATTCAGTACTTC CATSGGQGIAKNIQYF
once - TRBJ1-1 TRBV4-2 TGTGCCAGCAGCCTGAAGGGAGGCATGAACACTGAAGCTTTCTTT CASSLKGGMNTEAFF
few - TRBJ1-2 TRBV5-4 TGTGCCAGCACTATGGACAGAGGCTATGGCTACACCTTC CASTMDRGYGYTF
once - TRBJ2-4 TRBV19 TGTGCCAGTAGTATCTCTGGGGACCCCAAAAACATTCAGTACTTC CASSISGDPKNIQYF
- TRBD2 TRBJ2-7 TRBV7-2 TGTGCCAGCAGCTGGCAAGCGGGGGGTCGCTACGAGCAGTACTTC CASSWQAGGRYEQYF
- - TRBJ2-2 TRBV2 TGTGCCAGCATCCGGGACACGAACACCGGGGAGCTGTTTTTT CASIRDTNTGELFF
- - TRBJ2-3 TRBV7-9 TGTGCCAGCACCCCTCGCAGGCAGTCAGATACGCAGTATTTT CASTPRRQSDTQYF
once - TRBJ1-4 TRBV6-9 TGTGCCAGCACTATGGGGTGGGGGACTAATGAAAAGCTGTTTTTC CASTMGWGTNEKLFF
- TRBD1 TRBJ2-7 TRBV18 TGTGCCAGCTCACCGCGACAGGGGGAGTACGAGCAGTACTTC CASSPRQGEYEQYF
- - TRBJ2-3 TRBV7-2 TGTGCCAGCAGCTTAGAGGCAGGGGCGGTAGATACGCAGTATTTT CASSLEAGAVDTQYF
- - TRBJ1-5 TRBV15 TGTGCCACCAGCACTCGAACCAATCAGCCCCAGCATTTT CATSTRTNQPQHF
once - TRBJ2-5 TRBV7-3 TGTGCCAGCAGCTTACCCGAGACCCAGTACTTC CASSLPETQYF
- TRBD1 TRBJ2-7 TRBV6-5 TGTGCCAGCAGTTACACGGGACAGGGCGCCTACGAGCAGTACTTC CASSYTGQGAYEQYF
- - TRBJ2-3 TRBV5-1 TGCGCCAGCAGCCCCCTTAGGGGCACAGATACGCAGTATTTT CASSPLRGTDTQYF
- - TRBJ2-1 TRBV5-6 TGTGCCAGCAGCTATAGTAATGAGCAGTTCTTC CASSYSNEQFF
- - TRBJ1-1 TRBV5-1 TGCGCCAGCAGCCAACAGCAGAACACTGAAGCTTTCTTT CASSQQQNTEAFF
- TRBD1 TRBJ2-1 TRBV11-1 TGTGCCAGCACAGGAATAACTCGACAGGGGAATGAGCAGTTCTTC CASTGITRQGNEQFF
- - TRBJ2-1 TRBV29-1 TGCAGCGTGGGGTCCCAGAACGACAATGAGCAGTTCTTC CSVGSQNDNEQFF
few - TRBJ1-1 TRBV9 TGTGCCAGCAGTGCTACAGTTAATGCGGGCGTAGAAGCTTTCTTT CASSATVNAGVEAFF
few - TRBJ1-2 TRBV7-9 TGTGCCAGCAGCCCCGACAACTATGGCTACACCTTC CASSPDNYGYTF
- - TRBJ2-3 TRBV6-1 TGTGCCAGCAGCACCAACCCAGATACGCAGTATTTT CASSTNPDTQYF
- - TRBJ2-1 TRBV19 TGTGCCAGTGGGGCGGAAACCGTCAACAATGAGCAGTTCTTC CASGAETVNNEQFF
- TRBD1 TRBJ2-7 TRBV10-3 TGTGCCATCAGGGAACAGGGGGCAAAGTCCTACGAGCAGTACTTC CAIREQGAKSYEQYF
- - TRBJ1-3 TRBV4-3 TGCGCCAGCAGCCAAGATCTTACCGTTAGCTCTGGAAACACCATATATTTT CASSQDLTVSSGNTIYF
- - TRBJ1-2 TRBV27 TGTGCCAGCAGTTTATCGGGCCACCTCTATGGCTACACCTTC CASSLSGHLYGYTF